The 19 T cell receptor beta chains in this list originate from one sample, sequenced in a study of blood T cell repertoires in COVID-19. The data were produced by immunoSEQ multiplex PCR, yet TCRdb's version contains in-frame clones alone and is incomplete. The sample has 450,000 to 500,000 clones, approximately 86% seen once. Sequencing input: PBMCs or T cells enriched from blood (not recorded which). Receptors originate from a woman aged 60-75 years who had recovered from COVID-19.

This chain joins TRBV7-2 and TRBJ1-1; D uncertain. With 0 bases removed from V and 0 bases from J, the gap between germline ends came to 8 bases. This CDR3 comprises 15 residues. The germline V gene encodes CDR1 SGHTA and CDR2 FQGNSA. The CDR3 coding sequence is TGTGCCAGCAGCTTAGCGGGCAGACTGAACACTGAAGCTTTCTTT. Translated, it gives CASSLAGRLNTEAFF.

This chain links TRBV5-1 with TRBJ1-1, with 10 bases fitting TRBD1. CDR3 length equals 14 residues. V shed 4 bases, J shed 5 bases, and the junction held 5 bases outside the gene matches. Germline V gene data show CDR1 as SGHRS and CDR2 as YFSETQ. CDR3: CASSRDRGPTEAFF. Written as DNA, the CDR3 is TGCGCCAGCAGCCGCGACAGGGGGCCTACTGAAGCTTTCTTT.

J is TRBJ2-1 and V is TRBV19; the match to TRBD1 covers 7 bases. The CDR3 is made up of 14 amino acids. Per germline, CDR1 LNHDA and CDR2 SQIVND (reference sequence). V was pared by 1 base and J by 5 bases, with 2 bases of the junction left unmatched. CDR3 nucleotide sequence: TGTGCCAGTAGTATAGGGGACAGAGACAATGAGCAGTTCTTC. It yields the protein CASSIGDRDNEQFF.

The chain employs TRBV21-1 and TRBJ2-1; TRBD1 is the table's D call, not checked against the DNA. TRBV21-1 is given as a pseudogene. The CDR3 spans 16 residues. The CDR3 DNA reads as TGTGCCAGCAGCAAAGCGCTGACATTTACCTACAATGAGCAGTTCTTC. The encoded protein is CASSKALTFTYNEQFF.

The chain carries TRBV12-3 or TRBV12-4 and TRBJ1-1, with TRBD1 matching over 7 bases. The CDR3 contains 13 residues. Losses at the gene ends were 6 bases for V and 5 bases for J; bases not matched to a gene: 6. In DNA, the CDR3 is TGTGCCAGCAGGCCAGGGGGTGGGACTGAAGCTTTCTTT. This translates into CASRPGGGTEAFF.

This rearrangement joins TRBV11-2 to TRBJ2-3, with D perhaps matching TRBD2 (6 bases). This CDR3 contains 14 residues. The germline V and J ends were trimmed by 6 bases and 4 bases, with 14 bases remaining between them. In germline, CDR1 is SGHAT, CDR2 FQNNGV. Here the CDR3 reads CASRAGLAADTQYF. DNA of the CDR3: TGTGCCAGCAGGGCGGGGTTAGCGGCAGATACGCAGTATTTT.

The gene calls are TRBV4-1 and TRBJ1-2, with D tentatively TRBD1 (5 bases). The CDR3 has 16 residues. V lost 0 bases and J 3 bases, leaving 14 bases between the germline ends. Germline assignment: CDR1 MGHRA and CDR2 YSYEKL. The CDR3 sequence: CASSQDWGLSYYGYTF. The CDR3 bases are TGCGCCAGCAGCCAAGATTGGGGACTTTCCTACTATGGCTACACCTTC.

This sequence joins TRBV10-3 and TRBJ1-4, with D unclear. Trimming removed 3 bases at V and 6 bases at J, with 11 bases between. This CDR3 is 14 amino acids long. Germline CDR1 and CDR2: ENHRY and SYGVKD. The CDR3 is CAISDGQRDEKLFF. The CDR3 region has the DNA TGTGCCATCAGTGACGGGCAGAGGGATGAAAAACTGTTTTTT.

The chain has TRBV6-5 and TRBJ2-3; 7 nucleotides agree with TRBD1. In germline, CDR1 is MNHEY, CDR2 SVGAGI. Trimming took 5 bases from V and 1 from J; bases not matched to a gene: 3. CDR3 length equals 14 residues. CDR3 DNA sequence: TGTGCCAGCAGTAGGGGGCTTGGCACAGATACGCAGTATTTT. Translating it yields CASSRGLGTDTQYF.

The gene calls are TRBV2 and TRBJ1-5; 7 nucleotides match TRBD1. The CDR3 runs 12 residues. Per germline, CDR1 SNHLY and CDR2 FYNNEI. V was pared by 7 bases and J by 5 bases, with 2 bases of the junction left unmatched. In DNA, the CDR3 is TGTGCCAGCAACCAGGGGGATCAGCCCCAGCATTTT. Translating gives CASNQGDQPQHF.

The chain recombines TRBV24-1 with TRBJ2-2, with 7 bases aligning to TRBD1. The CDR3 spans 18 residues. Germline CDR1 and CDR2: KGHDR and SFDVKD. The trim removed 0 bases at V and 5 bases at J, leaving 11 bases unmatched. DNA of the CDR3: TGTGCCACCAGTGATTTGCCCGGGACAGCACCTTGGACCGGGGAGCTGTTTTTT. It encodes CATSDLPGTAPWTGELFF.

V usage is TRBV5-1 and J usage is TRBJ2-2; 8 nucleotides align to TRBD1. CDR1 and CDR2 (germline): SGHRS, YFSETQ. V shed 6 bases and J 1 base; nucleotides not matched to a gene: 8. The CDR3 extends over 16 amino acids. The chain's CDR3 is CASTHFGTGNTGELFF. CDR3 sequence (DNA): TGCGCCAGCACCCACTTCGGGACAGGGAACACCGGGGAGCTGTTTTTT.

CDR3 amino acids: CASSPQSYEQYF. CDR3 coding DNA: TGCGCCAGCAGCCCACAAAGCTACGAGCAGTACTTC. The chain uses TRBV5-1 and TRBJ2-7; D remains unclear. V was trimmed by 4 bases and J by 3 bases, leaving 8 bases between them. The CDR3 consists of 12 residues. Germline V gene lookup returns CDR1 SGHRS and CDR2 YFSETQ.

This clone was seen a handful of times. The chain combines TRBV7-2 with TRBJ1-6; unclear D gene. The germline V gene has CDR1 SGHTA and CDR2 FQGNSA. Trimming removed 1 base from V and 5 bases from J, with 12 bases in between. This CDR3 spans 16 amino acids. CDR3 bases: TGTGCCAGCAGCTTAGGGTTTGGGCTGAATAATTCACCCCTCCACTTT. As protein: CASSLGFGLNNSPLHF.

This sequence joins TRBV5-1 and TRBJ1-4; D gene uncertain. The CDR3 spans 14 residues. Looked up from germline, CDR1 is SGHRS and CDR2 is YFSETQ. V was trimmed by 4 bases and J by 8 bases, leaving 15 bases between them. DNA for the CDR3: TGCGCCAGCAGCCGCGGAGTCACGGTGGAAAAACTGTTTTTT. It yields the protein CASSRGVTVEKLFF.

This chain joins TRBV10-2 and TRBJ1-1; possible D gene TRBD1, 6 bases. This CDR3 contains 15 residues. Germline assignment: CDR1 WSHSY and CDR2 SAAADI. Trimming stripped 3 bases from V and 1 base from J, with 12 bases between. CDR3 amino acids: CASSERTAKNTEAFF. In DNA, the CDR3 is TGCGCCAGCAGTGAAAGGACAGCAAAGAACACTGAAGCTTTCTTT.

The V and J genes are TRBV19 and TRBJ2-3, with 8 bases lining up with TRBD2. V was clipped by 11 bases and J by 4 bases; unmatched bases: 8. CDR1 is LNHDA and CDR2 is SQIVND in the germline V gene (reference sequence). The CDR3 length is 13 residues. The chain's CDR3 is CAVGGARSDTQYF. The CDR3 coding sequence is TGTGCCGTCGGGGGGGCGAGATCAGATACGCAGTATTTT.

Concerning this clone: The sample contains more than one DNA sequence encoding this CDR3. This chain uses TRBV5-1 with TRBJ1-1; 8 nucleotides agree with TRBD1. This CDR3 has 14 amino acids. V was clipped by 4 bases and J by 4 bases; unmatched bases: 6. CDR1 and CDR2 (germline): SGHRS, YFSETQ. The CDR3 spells CASSPQGGATEAFF. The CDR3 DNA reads TGCGCCAGCAGCCCACAGGGGGGGGCCACTGAAGCTTTCTTT.

The CDR3 sequence is CASMTGRPEKLFF. The CDR3 DNA reads TGTGCCAGCATGACAGGGAGGCCTGAAAAACTGTTTTTT. This rearrangement joins TRBV12-3 or TRBV12-4 to TRBJ1-4; 7 positions agree with TRBD1. The V segment lost 7 bases and the J segment 7 bases; nucleotides outside the gene matches: 6. The CDR3 consists of 13 residues.